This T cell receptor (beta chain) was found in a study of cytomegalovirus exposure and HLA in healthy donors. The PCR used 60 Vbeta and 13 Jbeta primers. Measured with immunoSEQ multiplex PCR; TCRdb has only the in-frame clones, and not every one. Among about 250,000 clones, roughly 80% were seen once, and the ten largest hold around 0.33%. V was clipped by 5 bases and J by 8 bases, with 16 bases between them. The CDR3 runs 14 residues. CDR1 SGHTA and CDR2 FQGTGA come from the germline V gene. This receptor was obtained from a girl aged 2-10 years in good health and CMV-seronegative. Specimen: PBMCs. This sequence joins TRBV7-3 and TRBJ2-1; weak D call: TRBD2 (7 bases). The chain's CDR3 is CASSRGAPGDEQFF. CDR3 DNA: TGTGCCAGCAGCCGGGGGGCTCCCGGCGATGAGCAGTTCTTC. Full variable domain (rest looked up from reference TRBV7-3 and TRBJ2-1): GAGVSQTPSNKVTEKGKYVELRCDPISGHTALYWYRQSLGQGPEFLIYFQGTGAADDSGLPNDRFFAVRPEGSVSTLKIQRTERGDSAVYLCASSRGAPGDEQFFGPGTRLTVL.